Each of the 21 T cell receptor beta chains below was sequenced from the same sample in a study of blood T cell repertoires in COVID-19. The method was immunoSEQ multiplex PCR; TCRdb's version includes in-frame clones alone and lacks a portion of them. The profile covers roughly 50,000 clones, with more than 70% appearing a single time and about 6% taken by the ten largest. Material: peripheral blood. All receptors come from a man in his sixties with acute or convalescent COVID-19.

The J gene is TRBJ2-5, the V gene TRBV5-1, with D possibly being TRBD2 (6 bases). Looked up from germline, CDR1 is SGHRS and CDR2 is YFSETQ. The V gene lost 2 bases and the J gene lost 3 bases, with 11 bases spanning the gap. The CDR3 covers 14 residues. The chain's CDR3 is CASSFFGREETQYF. CDR3 sequence (DNA): TGCGCCAGCAGCTTTTTCGGGAGAGAAGAGACCCAGTACTTC.

This rearrangement joins TRBV29-1 to TRBJ2-3; tentatively, D is TRBD1 (5 bases). V shed 5 bases and J shed 2 bases, with 11 bases lying between them. Germline CDR1 reads SQVTM; CDR2 reads ANQGSEA. The CDR3 covers 13 residues. DNA for the CDR3: TGCAGCGTTACTCGTGGGGCCACAGATACGCAGTATTTT. Translated, it gives CSVTRGATDTQYF.

This clone was picked up a small number of times. The rearrangement links TRBV3-1 (or the pseudogene TRBV3-2) to TRBJ2-7; D ambiguous. V lost 5 bases and J lost 5, with 10 bases in between. The CDR3 spans 12 residues. CDR1 LGHDT and CDR2 YNNKEL come from the germline V gene (reference sequence). CDR3 in amino acids: CASSGDGNEQYF. In DNA form, the CDR3 reads TGTGCCAGCAGCGGAGATGGCAACGAGCAGTACTTC.

The chain employs TRBV30 and TRBJ1-2, with 8 bases fitting TRBD1. With 2 bases clipped from V and 7 bases from J, the junction kept 9 bases outside the gene matches. The CDR3 length is 14 residues. Germline assignment: CDR1 GTSNPN and CDR2 SVGIG (reference sequence). The DNA for the CDR3 is TGTGCCTGGAGTATCCGAAGGACAGGGTTTGGCTACACCTTC. This translates into CAWSIRRTGFGYTF.

This clone was seen once. This chain links TRBV5-1 with TRBJ2-2; a weak D match, TRBD2 (6 bases). Germline lookup yields CDR1 SGHRS and CDR2 YFSETQ. Trimming shortened V by 0 bases and J by 3 bases, and 12 bases separated the two germline ends. There are 16 residues in the CDR3. DNA of the CDR3: TGCGCCAGCAGCTTGGAGGGTAGCGGTGACACCGGGGAGCTGTTTTTT. The encoded protein is CASSLEGSGDTGELFF.

The J gene is TRBJ1-4, the V gene TRBV6-5, with 7 bases that match TRBD1. With 5 bases clipped from V and 2 bases from J, the junction kept 5 bases outside the gene matches. The CDR3 loop spans 15 amino acids. Germline V gene data show CDR1 as MNHEY and CDR2 as SVGAGI. The CDR3 sequence: CASSKQGVTNEKLFF. Here the CDR3 DNA reads TGTGCCAGCAGTAAGCAGGGGGTCACTAATGAAAAACTGTTTTTT.

This sequence joins TRBV6-5 and TRBJ1-6, with TRBD1 as a possible D gene (6 bases). Germline V CDR1 and CDR2: MNHEY, SVGAGI. V lost 6 bases to trimming and J lost 9 bases, with 18 bases between them. The CDR3 runs 15 residues. CDR3 sequence (DNA): TGTGCCAGCAGGCCGCCGGGACACCGACTTTCACCCCTCCACTTT. As protein: CASRPPGHRLSPLHF.

V and J are TRBV5-4 and TRBJ2-1, with a possible D match to TRBD2 (6 bases). The germline V gene has CDR1 SGHNT and CDR2 YYREEE (reference sequence). The CDR3 length is 12 residues. The germline V and J ends were trimmed by 5 bases and 4 bases, with 7 bases remaining between them. The CDR3 DNA reads as TGTGCCAGCAGGGGACTGTACAATGAGCAGTTCTTC. Its translation: CASRGLYNEQFF.

The gene calls are TRBV6-1 and TRBJ2-2; 7 bases are a match to TRBD1. Losses at the gene ends were 1 base for V and 1 base for J; bases not matched to a gene: 3. Germline CDR1 and CDR2: MNHNS and SASEGT. The CDR3 has 16 amino acids. The CDR3 protein is CASSEEGGLNTGELFF. DNA of the CDR3: TGTGCCAGCAGTGAAGAAGGGGGCCTGAACACCGGGGAGCTGTTTTTT.

The V call is TRBV18, the J call TRBJ1-1, with TRBD1 matching 10 bases. Germline V gives CDR1 KGHSH, CDR2 LQKENI. The V and J ends lost 6 bases and 4 bases, in that order; junction bases with no gene match: 5. The CDR3 is 14 amino acids. As DNA, the CDR3 is TGTGCCAGCTCTTCGGACAGGGGGTTCACTGAAGCTTTCTTT. Translation: CASSSDRGFTEAFF. Variable domain in full (rest from reference TRBV18 and TRBJ1-1): NAGVMQNPRHLVRRRGQEARLRCSPMKGHSHVYWYRQLPEEGLKFMVYLQKENIIDESGMPKERFSAEFPKEGPSILRIQQVVRGDSAAYFCASSSDRGFTEAFFGQGTRLTVV.

In this sample, this clone turned up once. The DNA of the CDR3 is TGTGCCAGCAGGGACAGGGTAGCGAGGAACACTGAAGCTTTCTTT. Protein: CASRDRVARNTEAFF. The chain couples TRBV28 to TRBJ1-1; TRBD1 matches 8 bases. The CDR3 length is 15 residues. Germline V lookup: CDR1 MDHEN, CDR2 SYDVKM. Trimming at V came to 6 bases and at J to 1 base, leaving 7 bases not matched to a gene.

The chain uses TRBV5-1 and TRBJ2-1; the match to TRBD2 covers 15 bases. CDR1 and CDR2 (germline): SGHRS, YFSETQ. With V trimmed by 4 bases and J by 7 bases, 6 bases remained unmatched. There are 16 residues in the CDR3. Here the CDR3 DNA reads TGCGCCAGCAGCGCAGGACTAGCGGGAGGGGGGAATGAGCAGTTCTTC. It specifies CASSAGLAGGGNEQFF.

J is TRBJ1-3 and V is TRBV9; no reliable D call. The CDR3 totals 16 residues. CDR1 SGDLS and CDR2 YYNGEE come from the germline V gene. Trimming removed 0 bases at V and 0 bases at J, with 10 bases between. The CDR3: CASSVEPGNSGNTIYF. The DNA of the CDR3 is TGTGCCAGCAGCGTAGAACCGGGAAACTCTGGAAACACCATATATTTT.

The chain carries TRBV28 and TRBJ1-4, with a weak D call TRBD1 (5 bases). CDR1 and CDR2 from the germline V gene are MDHEN and SYDVKM. The CDR3 is 14 residues long. The V end lost 2 bases, the J end lost 8 bases, and 12 bases lay between the germline ends. The CDR3 region is CASSLQGMREKLFF. CDR3 nucleotides: TGTGCCAGCAGTTTACAGGGAATGAGGGAAAAACTGTTTTTT.

V usage is TRBV11-2 and J usage is TRBJ1-1; 8 bases fit TRBD1. The germline V gene encodes CDR1 SGHAT and CDR2 FQNNGV. This CDR3 comprises 17 residues. The junction had 7 bases not matched to a gene; V was cut back by 0 bases and J by 1 base. CDR3 in amino acids: CASSLDGAGGKNTEAFF. The DNA for the CDR3 is TGTGCCAGCAGCTTAGATGGGGCAGGGGGCAAGAACACTGAAGCTTTCTTT.

The genes are TRBV28 and TRBJ1-1, with D maybe TRBD1 (5 bases). Per the germline V gene, CDR1 is MDHEN and CDR2 is SYDVKM. The CDR3 loop spans 15 amino acids. V was pared by 6 bases and J by 0 bases, with 14 bases between. The CDR3 DNA sequence: TGTGCCAGCAGCCCGAACGGACACGTGAACACTGAAGCTTTCTTT. It specifies CASSPNGHVNTEAFF.

The table lists this clone with a count of one. The chain uses TRBV29-1 and TRBJ2-1; 8 bases agree with TRBD2. V shed 5 bases and J 5 bases; nucleotides not matched to a gene: 5. The CDR3 totals 13 residues. Germline V gene sequence: CDR1 SQVTM, CDR2 ANQGSEA. In DNA form, the CDR3 reads TGCAGCGTTCGGGGGGGGAGTCACAATGAGCAGTTCTTC. It translates to CSVRGGSHNEQFF.

This clone is classed as medium-sized. This sequence joins TRBV7-9 and TRBJ1-1; 7 bases agree with TRBD1. Trimming took 6 bases from V and 1 from J; bases not matched to a gene: 14. Per germline, CDR1 SEHNR and CDR2 FQNEAQ (reference sequence). This CDR3 is 17 amino acids long. The CDR3 loop reads CASSPLWTGIKNTEAFF. The CDR3 DNA sequence: TGTGCCAGCAGTCCACTTTGGACAGGAATCAAGAACACTGAAGCTTTCTTT.

This clone was detected a few times. The V gene is TRBV7-8, the J gene TRBJ2-1; 11 bases agree with TRBD2. With V trimmed by 0 bases and J by 7 bases, 11 bases remained unmatched. Germline V gives CDR1 SGHVS, CDR2 FQNEAQ. The CDR3 runs to 18 residues. The CDR3 loop reads CASSLARASGRLGNEQFF. The CDR3 DNA is TGTGCCAGCAGCTTAGCGAGAGCTAGCGGGAGGCTCGGGAATGAGCAGTTCTTC.

This sequence joins TRBV20-1 and TRBJ2-2, with no clear D. Trimming pared 3 bases from V and 0 bases from J, leaving 8 bases between. Germline assignment: CDR1 DFQATT and CDR2 SNEGSKA (reference sequence). The CDR3 is 14 residues long. The CDR3 is CSASNKANTGELFF. The CDR3 DNA reads as TGCAGTGCTAGTAACAAAGCGAACACCGGGGAGCTGTTTTTT.

The chain links TRBV30 to TRBJ1-2; the D gene is possibly TRBD1 (5 bases). Trimming removed 2 bases at V and 4 bases at J, with 11 bases between. Germline values: CDR1 GTSNPN, CDR2 SVGIG (reference sequence). This CDR3 has 13 amino acids. Here the CDR3 reads CAWSWGGVYGYTF. DNA for the CDR3: TGTGCCTGGAGTTGGGGGGGGGTCTATGGCTACACCTTC.